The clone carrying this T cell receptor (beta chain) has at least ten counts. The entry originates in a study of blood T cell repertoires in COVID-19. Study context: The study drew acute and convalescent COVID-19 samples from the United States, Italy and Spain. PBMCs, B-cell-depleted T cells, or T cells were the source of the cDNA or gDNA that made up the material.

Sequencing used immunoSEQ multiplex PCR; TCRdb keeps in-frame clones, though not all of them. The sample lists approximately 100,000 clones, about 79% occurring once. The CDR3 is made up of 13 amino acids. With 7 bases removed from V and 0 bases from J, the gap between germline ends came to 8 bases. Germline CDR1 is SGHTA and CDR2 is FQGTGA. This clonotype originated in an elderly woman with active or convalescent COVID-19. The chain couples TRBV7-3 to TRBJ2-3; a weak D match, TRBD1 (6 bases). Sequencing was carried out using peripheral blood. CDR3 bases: TGTGCCAGCACAGGGGCTAGCACAGATACGCAGTATTTT. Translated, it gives CASTGASTDTQYF. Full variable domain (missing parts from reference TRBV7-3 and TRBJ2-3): GAGVSQTPSNKVTEKGKYVELRCDPISGHTALYWYRQSLGQGPEFLIYFQGTGAADDSGLPNDRFFAVRPEGSVSTLKIQRTERGDSAVYLCASTGASTDTQYFGPGTRLTVL.